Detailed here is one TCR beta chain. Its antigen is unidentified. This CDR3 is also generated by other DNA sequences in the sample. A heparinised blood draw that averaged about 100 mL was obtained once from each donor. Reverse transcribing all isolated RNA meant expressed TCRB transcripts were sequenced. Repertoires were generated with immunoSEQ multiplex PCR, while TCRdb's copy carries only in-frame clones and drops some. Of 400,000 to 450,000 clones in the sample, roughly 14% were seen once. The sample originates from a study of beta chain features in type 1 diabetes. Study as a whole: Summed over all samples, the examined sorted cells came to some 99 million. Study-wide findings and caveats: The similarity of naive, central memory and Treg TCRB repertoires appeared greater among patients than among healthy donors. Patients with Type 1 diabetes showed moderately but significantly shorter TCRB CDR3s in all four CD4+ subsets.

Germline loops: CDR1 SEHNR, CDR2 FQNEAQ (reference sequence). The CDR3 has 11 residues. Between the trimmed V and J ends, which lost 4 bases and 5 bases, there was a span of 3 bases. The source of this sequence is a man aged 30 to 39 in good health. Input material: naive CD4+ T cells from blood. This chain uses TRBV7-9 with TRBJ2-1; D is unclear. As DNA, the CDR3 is TGTGCCAGCAGCTCGGACAATGAGCAGTTCTTC. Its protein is CASSSDNEQFF. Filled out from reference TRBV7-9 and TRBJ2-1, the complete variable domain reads DTGVSQNPRHKITKRGQNVTFRCDPISEHNRLYWYRQTLGQGPEFLTYFQNEAQLEKSRLLSDRFSAERPKGSFSTLEIQRTEQGDSAMYLCASSSDNEQFFGPGTRLTVL.